This T cell receptor beta chain was identified in a study of metastatic and nonmetastatic thyroid tumors. All patients were treatment-naive before thyroid surgery. TCRdb reanalyzed the PCR reads with MiXCR. This table has approximately 32,000 clones, roughly 33% appearing once. CDR3 length: 15 residues. V was pared by 3 bases and J by 2 bases, with 9 bases of the junction left unmatched. Per the germline V gene, CDR1 is DFQATT and CDR2 is SNEGSKA (reference sequence). As for this clone: In this CDR3 the conserved last residue, phenylalanine or tryptophan, is missing, so a read error is likely.

The sequencing sample was made of tumor tissue. The rearrangement links TRBV20-1 to TRBJ2-7; 8 bases match TRBD1. This receptor was taken from a female donor with papillary thyroid cancer or a benign thyroid nodule (not recorded which). Some clones in this sample may be carry-over from other donors' samples. CDR3: CSASPGQGATYEQYL. CDR3 in DNA: TGCAGTGCTAGCCCTGGACAGGGCGCAACCTACGAGCAGTACCTC.